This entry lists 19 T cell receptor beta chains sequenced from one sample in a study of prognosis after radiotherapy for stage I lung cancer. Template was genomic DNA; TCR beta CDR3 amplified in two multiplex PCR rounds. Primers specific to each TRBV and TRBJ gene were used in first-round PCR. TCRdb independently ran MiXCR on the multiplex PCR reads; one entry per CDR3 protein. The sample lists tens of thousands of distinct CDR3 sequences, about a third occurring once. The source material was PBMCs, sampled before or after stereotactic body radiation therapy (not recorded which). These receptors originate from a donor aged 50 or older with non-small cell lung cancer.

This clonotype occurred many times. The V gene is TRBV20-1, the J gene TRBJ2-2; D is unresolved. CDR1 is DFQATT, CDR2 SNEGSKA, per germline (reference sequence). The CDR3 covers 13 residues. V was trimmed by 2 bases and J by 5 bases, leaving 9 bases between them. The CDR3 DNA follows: TGCAGTGCTAGACTCCCCTTGACCGGGGAGCTGTTTTTT. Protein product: CSARLPLTGELFF.

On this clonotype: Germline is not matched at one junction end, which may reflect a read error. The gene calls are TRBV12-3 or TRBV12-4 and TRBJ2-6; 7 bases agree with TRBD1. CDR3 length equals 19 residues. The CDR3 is CASSSNAGTVASGANVLTF. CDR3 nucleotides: TGCGCCAGCAGTTCAAATGCCGGGACAGTCGCCTCTGGGGCCAACGTCCTGACTTTC.

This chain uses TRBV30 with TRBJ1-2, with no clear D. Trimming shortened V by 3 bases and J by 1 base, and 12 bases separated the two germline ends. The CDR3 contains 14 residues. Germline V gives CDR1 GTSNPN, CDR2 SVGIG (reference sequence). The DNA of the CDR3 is TGTGCCTGGAGCCGTCCAGTGGTTAACTATGGCTACACCTTC. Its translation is CAWSRPVVNYGYTF.

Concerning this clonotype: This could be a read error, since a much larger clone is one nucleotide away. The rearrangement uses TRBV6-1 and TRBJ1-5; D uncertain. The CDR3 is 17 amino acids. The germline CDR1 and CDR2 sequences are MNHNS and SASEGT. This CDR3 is CSSSLRPRSYSNQPQHF. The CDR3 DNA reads TGTTCCAGCAGTTTACGGCCCAGGAGTTATAGCAATCAGCCCCAGCATTTT.

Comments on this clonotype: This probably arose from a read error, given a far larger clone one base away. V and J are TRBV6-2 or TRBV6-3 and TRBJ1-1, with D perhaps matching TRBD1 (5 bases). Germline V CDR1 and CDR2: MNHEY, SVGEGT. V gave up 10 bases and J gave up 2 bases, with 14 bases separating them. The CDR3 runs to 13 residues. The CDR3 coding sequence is TGTGCCACTTCCGGGGGAGCCAACACTGAAGCTTTCTTT. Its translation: CATSGGANTEAFF.

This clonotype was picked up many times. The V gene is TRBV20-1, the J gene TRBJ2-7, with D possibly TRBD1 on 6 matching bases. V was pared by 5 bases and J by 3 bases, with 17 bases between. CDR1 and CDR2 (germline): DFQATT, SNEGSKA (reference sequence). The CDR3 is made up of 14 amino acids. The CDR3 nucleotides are TGCAGTGCTGACCCCCCCAGGGGCGGCTACGAGCAGTACTTC. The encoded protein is CSADPPRGGYEQYF.

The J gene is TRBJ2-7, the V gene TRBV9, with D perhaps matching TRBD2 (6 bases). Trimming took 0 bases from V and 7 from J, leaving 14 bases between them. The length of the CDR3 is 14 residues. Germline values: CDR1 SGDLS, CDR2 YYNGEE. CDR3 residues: CASSVGGHGGEQYF. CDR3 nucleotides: TGTGCCAGCAGCGTAGGAGGACACGGGGGAGAGCAGTACTTC.

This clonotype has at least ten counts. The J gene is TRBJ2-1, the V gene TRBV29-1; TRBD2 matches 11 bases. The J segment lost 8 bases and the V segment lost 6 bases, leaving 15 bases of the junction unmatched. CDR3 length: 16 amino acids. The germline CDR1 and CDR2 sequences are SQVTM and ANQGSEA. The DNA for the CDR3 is TGCAGCGTGAACGGACTAGCGGGTAAACGGTGGGATGAGCAGTTCTTC. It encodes CSVNGLAGKRWDEQFF.

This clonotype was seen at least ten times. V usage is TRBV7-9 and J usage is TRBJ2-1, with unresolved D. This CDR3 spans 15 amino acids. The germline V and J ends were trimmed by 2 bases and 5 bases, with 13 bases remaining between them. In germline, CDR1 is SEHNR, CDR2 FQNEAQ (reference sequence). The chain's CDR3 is CASSLSETPNNEQFF. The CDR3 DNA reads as TGTGCCAGCAGCTTATCCGAGACACCGAACAATGAGCAGTTCTTC. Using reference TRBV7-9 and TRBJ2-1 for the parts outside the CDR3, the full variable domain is DTGVSQNPRHKITKRGQNVTFRCDPISEHNRLYWYRQTLGQGPEFLTYFQNEAQLEKSRLLSDRFSAERPKGSFSTLEIQRTEQGDSAMYLCASSLSETPNNEQFFGPGTRLTVL.

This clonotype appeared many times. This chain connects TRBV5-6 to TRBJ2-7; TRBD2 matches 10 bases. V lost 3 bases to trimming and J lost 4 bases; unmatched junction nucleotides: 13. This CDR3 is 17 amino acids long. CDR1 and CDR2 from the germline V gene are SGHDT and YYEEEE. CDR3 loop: CASSSRTSGQKRYEQYF. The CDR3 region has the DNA TGTGCCAGCAGCTCCAGGACTAGCGGTCAAAAGCGGTACGAGCAGTACTTC. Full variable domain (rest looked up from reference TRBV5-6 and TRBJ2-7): DAGVTQSPTHLIKTRGQQVTLRCSPKSGHDTVSWYQQALGQGPQFIFQYYEEEERQRGNFPDRFSGHQFPNYSSELNVNALLLGDSALYLCASSSRTSGQKRYEQYFGPGTRLTVT.

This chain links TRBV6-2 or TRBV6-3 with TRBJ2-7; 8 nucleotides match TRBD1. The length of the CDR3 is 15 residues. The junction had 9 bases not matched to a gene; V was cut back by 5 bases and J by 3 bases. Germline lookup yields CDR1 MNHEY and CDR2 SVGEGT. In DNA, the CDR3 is TGTGCCAGCAGTCCCGGGACAGGAGCGTACTACGAGCAGTACTTC. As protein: CASSPGTGAYYEQYF.

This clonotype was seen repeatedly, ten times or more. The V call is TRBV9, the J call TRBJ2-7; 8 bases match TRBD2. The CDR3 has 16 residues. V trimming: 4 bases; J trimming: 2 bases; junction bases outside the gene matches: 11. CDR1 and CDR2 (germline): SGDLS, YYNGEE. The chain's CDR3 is CASSPYRGGGAYEQYF. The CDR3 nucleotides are TGTGCCAGCAGCCCTTACCGGGGGGGAGGTGCCTACGAGCAGTACTTC.

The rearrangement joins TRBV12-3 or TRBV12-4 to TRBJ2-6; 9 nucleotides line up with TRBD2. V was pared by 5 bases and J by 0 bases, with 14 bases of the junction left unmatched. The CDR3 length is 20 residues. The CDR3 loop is CASSPNPGLAHSSGANVLTF. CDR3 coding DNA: TGTGCCAGCAGTCCGAACCCGGGACTAGCTCATAGCTCTGGGGCCAACGTCCTGACTTTC.

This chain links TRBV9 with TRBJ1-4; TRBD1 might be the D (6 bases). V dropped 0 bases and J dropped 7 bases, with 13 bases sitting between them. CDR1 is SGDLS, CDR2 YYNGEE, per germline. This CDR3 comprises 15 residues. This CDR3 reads CASSVAGQYVEKLFF. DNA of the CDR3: TGTGCCAGCAGCGTAGCAGGACAGTACGTTGAAAAACTGTTTTTT. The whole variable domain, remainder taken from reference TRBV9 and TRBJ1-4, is DSGVTQTPKHLITATGQRVTLRCSPRSGDLSVYWYQQSLDQGLQFLIQYYNGEERAKGNILERFSAQQFPDLHSELNLSSLELGDSALYFCASSVAGQYVEKLFFGSGTQLSVL.

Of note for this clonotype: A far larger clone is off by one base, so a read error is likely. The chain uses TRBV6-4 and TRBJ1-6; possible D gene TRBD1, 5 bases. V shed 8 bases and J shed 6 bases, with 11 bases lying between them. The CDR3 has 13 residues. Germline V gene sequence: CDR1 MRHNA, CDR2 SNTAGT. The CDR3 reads CASGGKVNSPLHF. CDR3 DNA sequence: TGTGCCAGCGGGGGGAAGGTTAATTCACCCCTCCACTTT.

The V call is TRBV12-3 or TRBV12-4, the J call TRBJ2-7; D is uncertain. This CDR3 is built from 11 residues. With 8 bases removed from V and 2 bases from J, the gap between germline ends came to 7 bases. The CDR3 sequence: CASGWPYEQYF. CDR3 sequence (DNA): TGTGCCAGCGGTTGGCCCTACGAGCAGTACTTC.

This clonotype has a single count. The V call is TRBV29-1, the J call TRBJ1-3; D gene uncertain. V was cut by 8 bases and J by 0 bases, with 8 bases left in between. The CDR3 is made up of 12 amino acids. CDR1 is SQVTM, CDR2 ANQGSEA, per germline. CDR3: CSPCPSGNTIYF. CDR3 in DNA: TGCAGCCCGTGCCCCTCTGGAAACACCATATATTTT.

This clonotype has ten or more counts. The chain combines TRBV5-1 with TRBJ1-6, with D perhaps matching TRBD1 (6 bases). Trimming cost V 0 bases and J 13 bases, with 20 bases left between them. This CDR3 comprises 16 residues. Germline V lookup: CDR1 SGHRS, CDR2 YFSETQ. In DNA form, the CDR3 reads TGCGCCAGCAGCTTGGAATTCGGGGGGCGCTTGTACCCCCTCCACTTT. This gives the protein CASSLEFGGRLYPLHF.

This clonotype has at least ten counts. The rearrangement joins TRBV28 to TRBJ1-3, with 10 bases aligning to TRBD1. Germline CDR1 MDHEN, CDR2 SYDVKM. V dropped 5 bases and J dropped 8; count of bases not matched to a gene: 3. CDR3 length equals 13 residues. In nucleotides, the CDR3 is TGTGCCAGCAGTGGACAGGGGGTACACACCATATATTTT. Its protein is CASSGQGVHTIYF. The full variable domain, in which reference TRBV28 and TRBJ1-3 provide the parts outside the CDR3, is DVKVTQSSRYLVKRTGEKVFLECVQDMDHENMFWYRQDPGLGLRLIYFSYDVKMKEKGDIPEGYSVSREKKERFSLILESASTNQTSMYLCASSGQGVHTIYFGEGSWLTVV.